This TCR beta chain was captured by sequencing in a study of T cells in localized non-small cell lung cancer. Deletions cut 3 bases from V and 5 bases from J, with 10 bases between. In germline, CDR1 is SEHNR, CDR2 FQNEAQ (reference sequence). There are 13 residues in the CDR3. TCRdb's copy holds only in-frame clones and misses some; the assay was immunoSEQ multiplex PCR. The sample has tens of thousands of clones; roughly 85% are singletons. Study-wide points: There were a median roughly 60 of the top 100 tumor clones appearing in adjacent lung. Measurement of T cell clonality placed uninvolved adjacent lung highest, above the level in tumor.

Details on this clone: Its antigen is undetermined.

Sequencing was performed on peripheral blood, taken before any cancer treatment. This receptor was taken from an older male donor with stage III squamous cell lung carcinoma. The V call is TRBV7-9, the J call TRBJ2-5, with D perhaps assigned TRBD1 or TRBD2 (6 bases each). CDR3 sequence reads: CASSFGGQETQYF. The CDR3 region has the DNA TGTGCCAGCAGCTTTGGGGGGCAGGAGACCCAGTACTTC.